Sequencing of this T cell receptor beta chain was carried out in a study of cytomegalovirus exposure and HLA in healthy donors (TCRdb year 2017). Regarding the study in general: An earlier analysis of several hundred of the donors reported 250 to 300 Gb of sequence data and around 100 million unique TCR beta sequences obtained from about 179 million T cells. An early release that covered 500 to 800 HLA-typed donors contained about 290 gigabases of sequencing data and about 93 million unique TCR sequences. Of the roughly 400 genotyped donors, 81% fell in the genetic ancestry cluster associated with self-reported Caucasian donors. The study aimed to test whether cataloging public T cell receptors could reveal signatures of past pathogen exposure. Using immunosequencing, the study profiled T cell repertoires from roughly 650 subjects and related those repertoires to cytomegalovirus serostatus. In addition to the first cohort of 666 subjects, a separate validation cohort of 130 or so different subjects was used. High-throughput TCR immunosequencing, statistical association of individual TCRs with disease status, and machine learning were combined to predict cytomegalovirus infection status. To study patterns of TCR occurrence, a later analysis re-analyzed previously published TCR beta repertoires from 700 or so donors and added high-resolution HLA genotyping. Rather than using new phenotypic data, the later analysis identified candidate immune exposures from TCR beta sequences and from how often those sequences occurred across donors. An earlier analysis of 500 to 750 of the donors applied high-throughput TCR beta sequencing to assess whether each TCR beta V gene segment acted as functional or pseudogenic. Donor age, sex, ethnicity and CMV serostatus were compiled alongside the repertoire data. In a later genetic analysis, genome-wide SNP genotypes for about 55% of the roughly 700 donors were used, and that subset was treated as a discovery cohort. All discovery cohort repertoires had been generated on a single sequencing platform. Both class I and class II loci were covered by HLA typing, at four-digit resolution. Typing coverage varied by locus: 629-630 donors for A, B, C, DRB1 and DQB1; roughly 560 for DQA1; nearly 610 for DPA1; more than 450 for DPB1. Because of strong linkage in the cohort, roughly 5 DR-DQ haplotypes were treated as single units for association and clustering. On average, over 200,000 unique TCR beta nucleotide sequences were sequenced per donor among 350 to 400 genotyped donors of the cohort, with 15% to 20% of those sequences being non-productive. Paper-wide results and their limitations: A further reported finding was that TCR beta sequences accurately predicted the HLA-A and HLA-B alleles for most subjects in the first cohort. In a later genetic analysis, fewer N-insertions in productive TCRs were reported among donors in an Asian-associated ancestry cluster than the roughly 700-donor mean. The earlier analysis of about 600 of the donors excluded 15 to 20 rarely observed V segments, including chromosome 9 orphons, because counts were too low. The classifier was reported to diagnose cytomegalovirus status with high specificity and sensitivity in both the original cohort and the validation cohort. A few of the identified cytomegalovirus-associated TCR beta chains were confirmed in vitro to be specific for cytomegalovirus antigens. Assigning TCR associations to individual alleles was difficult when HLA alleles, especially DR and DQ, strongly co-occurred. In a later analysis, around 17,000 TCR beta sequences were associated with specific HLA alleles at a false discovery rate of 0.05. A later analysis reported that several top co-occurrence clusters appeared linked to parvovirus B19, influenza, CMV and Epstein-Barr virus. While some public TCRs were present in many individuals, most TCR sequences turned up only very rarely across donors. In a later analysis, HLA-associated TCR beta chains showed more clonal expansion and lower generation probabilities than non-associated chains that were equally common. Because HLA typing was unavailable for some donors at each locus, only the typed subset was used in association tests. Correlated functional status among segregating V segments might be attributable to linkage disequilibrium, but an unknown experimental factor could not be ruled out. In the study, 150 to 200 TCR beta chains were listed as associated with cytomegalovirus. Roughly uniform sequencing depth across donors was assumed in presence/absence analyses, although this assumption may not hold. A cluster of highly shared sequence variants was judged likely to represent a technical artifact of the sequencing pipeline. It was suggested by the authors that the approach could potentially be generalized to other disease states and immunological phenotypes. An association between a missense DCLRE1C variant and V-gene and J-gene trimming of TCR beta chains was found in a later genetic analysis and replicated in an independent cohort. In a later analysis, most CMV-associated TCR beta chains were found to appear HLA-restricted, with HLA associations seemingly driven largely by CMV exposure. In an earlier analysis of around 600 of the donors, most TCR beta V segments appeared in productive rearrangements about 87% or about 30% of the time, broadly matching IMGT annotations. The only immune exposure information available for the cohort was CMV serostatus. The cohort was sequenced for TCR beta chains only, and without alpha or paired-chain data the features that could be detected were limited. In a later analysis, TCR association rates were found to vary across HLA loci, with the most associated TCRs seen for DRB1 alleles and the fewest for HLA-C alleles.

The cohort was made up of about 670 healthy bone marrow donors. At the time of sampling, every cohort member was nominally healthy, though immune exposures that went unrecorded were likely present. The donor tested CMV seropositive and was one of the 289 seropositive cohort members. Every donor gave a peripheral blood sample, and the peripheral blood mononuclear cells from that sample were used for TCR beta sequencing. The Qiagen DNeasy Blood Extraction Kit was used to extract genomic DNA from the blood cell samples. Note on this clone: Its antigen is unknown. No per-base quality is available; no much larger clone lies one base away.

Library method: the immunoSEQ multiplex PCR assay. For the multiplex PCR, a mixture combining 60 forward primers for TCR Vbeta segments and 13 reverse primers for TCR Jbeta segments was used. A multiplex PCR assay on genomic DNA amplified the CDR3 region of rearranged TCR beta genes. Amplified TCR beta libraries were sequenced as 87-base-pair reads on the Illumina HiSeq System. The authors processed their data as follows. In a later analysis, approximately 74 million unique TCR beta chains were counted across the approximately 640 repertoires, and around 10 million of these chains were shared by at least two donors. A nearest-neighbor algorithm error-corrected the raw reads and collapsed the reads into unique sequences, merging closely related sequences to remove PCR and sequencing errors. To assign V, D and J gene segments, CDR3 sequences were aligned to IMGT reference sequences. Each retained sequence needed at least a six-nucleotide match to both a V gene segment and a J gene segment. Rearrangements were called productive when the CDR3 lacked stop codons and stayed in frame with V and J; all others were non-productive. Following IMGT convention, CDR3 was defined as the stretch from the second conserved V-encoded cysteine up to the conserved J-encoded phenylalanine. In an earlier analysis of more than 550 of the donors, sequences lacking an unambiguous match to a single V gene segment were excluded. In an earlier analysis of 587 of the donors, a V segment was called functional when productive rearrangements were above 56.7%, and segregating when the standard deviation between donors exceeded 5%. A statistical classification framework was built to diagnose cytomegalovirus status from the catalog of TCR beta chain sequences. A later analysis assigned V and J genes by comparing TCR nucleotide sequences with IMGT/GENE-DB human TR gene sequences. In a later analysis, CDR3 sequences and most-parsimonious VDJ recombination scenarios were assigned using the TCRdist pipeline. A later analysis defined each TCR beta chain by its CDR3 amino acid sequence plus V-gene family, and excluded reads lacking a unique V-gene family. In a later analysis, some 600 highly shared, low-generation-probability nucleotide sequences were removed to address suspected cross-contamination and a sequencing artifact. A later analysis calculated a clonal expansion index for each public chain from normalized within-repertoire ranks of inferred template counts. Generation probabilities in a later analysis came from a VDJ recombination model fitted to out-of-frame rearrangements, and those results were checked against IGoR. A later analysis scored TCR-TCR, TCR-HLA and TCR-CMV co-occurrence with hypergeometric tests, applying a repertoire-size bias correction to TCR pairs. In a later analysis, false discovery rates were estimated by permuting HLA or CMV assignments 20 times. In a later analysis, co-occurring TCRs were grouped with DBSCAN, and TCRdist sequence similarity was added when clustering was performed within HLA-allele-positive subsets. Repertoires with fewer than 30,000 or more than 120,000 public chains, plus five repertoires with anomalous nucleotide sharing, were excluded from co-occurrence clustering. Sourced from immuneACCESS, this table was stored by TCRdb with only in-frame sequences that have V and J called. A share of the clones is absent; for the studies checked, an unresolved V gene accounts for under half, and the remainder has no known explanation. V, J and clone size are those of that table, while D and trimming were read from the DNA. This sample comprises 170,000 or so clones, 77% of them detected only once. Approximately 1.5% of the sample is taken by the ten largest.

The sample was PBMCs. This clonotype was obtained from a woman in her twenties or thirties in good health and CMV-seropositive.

The CDR3 has the sequence CASRVTTEHTDTQYF. The sequenced DNA: TGCGCCAGCAGAGTAACGACAGAGCACACAGATACGCAGTATTTT. Rearrangement joined TRBV5-1 to TRBJ2-3; the D gene is perhaps TRBD1, on 5 matching bases. Including the terminal cysteine and phenylalanine, the CDR3 comprises 15 residues. Left in the record is the CDR3 DNA by itself, 45 bases read in frame from the first base. The V and J ends are trimmed by 5 bases and 2 bases, leaving 15 bases between them. The CDR1 and CDR2 encoded by the germline V gene are SGHRS and YFSETQ.